These 32 T cell receptor beta chains were sequenced from one sample in a study of cytomegalovirus exposure and HLA in healthy donors. Using immunoSEQ multiplex PCR, the repertoire was profiled, and TCRdb retains in-frame clones only, with some absent. The repertoire holds about 140,000 clones, with 80% to 90% as singletons. The sample comprised PBMCs. All receptors come from a woman in her 30s in good health and CMV-seronegative.

The gene calls are TRBV5-5 and TRBJ2-7, with TRBD1 identical over 7 bases. Trimming removed 1 base from V and 4 bases from J; junction bases left unmatched: 8. The CDR3 totals 15 residues. Germline CDR1 SGHKS, CDR2 YYEKEE (reference sequence). CDR3: CASSLRGGATYEQYF. The CDR3 DNA reads TGTGCCAGCAGCTTGAGAGGGGGCGCCACTTACGAGCAGTACTTC. The full variable domain, with the rest looked up from reference TRBV5-5 and TRBJ2-7, is DAGVTQSPTHLIKTRGQQVTLRCSPISGHKSVSWYQQVLGQGPQFIFQYYEKEERGRGNFPDRFSARQFPNYSSELNVNALLLGDSALYLCASSLRGGATYEQYFGPGTRLTVT.

This clone was observed once. The chain carries TRBV28 and TRBJ1-2, with TRBD1 matching over 9 bases. The CDR3 has 15 residues. V gave up 1 base and J gave up 7 bases; unmatched junction bases: 7. Looked up from germline, CDR1 is MDHEN and CDR2 is SYDVKM. CDR3: CASSLFHRGLGGYTF. Here the CDR3 DNA reads TGTGCCAGCAGTTTATTTCACAGGGGGCTCGGTGGCTACACCTTC.

The chain carries TRBV5-1 and TRBJ1-3; D may be TRBD1 (5 bases). Deletions cut 0 bases from V and 0 bases from J, with 10 bases between. Germline-derived CDR1 and CDR2 are SGHRS and YFSETQ. The CDR3 runs to 16 residues. CDR3 in amino acids: CASSLEGAGSGNTIYF. The CDR3 bases are TGCGCCAGCAGCTTGGAAGGGGCCGGCTCTGGAAACACCATATATTTT.

The rearrangement joins TRBV4-1 to TRBJ2-1, with D possibly matching TRBD2 (6 bases). The CDR3 extends over 16 amino acids. Trimming removed 0 bases at V and 1 base at J, with 10 bases between. Germline-derived CDR1 and CDR2 are MGHRA and YSYEKL. The CDR3 nucleotides read TGCGCCAGCAGCCAAGATCGGGGGAGGTCCTACAATGAGCAGTTCTTC. It translates to CASSQDRGRSYNEQFF.

Only one count was recorded for this clone. The rearrangement uses TRBV7-2 and TRBJ2-7, with D perhaps TRBD2 (5 bases). Trimming took off 3 bases at V and 3 bases at J, with 12 bases between the two ends. The CDR3 length is 14 residues. In germline, CDR1 is SGHTA, CDR2 FQGNSA. CDR3: CASSLRVDYYEQYF. In nucleotides, the CDR3 is TGTGCCAGCAGCTTGAGGGTCGACTACTACGAGCAGTACTTC.

V gene TRBV29-1 combines with J gene TRBJ2-2, with D unclear. Trimming took 1 base from V and 0 from J, leaving 3 bases between them. In germline, CDR1 is SQVTM, CDR2 ANQGSEA. The CDR3 has 13 amino acids. CDR3 DNA sequence: TGCAGCGTTGAAGCGGCGAACACCGGGGAGCTGTTTTTT. Translating gives CSVEAANTGELFF.

The chain couples TRBV2 to TRBJ2-1; D call uncertain. Trimming took 7 bases from V and 4 from J, leaving 5 bases between them. The CDR3 contains 11 residues. CDR1 and CDR2 (germline): SNHLY, FYNNEI. Here the CDR3 DNA reads TGTGCCAGCACCCCATACAATGAGCAGTTCTTC. Protein: CASTPYNEQFF. The variable domain in full, with the rest retrieved from reference TRBV2 and TRBJ2-1, is EPEVTQTPSHQVTQMGQEVILRCVPISNHLYFYWYRQILGQKVEFLVSFYNNEISEKSEIFDDQFSVERPDGSNFTLKIRSTKLEDSAMYFCASTPYNEQFFGPGTRLTVL.

In this sample, this clone turned up a few times. V gene TRBV5-1 combines with J gene TRBJ2-3, with 10 bases lining up with TRBD1. Looked up from germline, CDR1 is SGHRS and CDR2 is YFSETQ. J lost 6 bases, V lost 3 bases, and 13 bases had no gene match. The CDR3 is 17 amino acids. CDR3 sequence (DNA): TGCGCCAGCAGCTCGGGGGACAGGGGCCGGATGTTGGATACGCAGTATTTT. Encoded protein: CASSSGDRGRMLDTQYF.

J is TRBJ2-7 and V is TRBV5-6; D might be TRBD1 (6 bases). Germline V gene sequence: CDR1 SGHDT, CDR2 YYEEEE. The CDR3 totals 15 residues. Trimming took 2 bases from V and 1 from J, leaving 13 bases between them. The chain's CDR3 is CASSFGTLKSYEQYF. DNA for the CDR3: TGTGCCAGCAGCTTCGGGACACTGAAATCCTACGAGCAGTACTTC.

The CDR3 sequence: CASRGRAASYEQYF. In DNA form, the CDR3 reads TGTGCCAGCAGGGGCAGGGCGGCCTCCTACGAGCAGTACTTC. The chain recombines TRBV28 with TRBJ2-7, with a possible D match to TRBD1 (5 bases). CDR1 MDHEN and CDR2 SYDVKM come from the germline V gene. Trimming pared 6 bases from V and 0 bases from J, leaving 12 bases between. The CDR3 spans 14 residues.

This clone came up once. CDR3: CSAPLSGTDTQYF. The CDR3, as DNA: TGCAGCGCCCCCCTCAGTGGCACAGATACGCAGTATTTT. The V call is TRBV29-1, the J call TRBJ2-3; no reliable D call. V lost 7 bases and J lost 1, with 12 bases in between. The CDR3 is made up of 13 amino acids. In germline, CDR1 is SQVTM, CDR2 ANQGSEA.

In nucleotides, the CDR3 is TGTGCCAGCAGCTTACTAGCCGGGGAGCTGTTTTTT. It yields the protein CASSLLAGELFF. The chain combines TRBV7-6 with TRBJ2-2; D remains ambiguous. The CDR3 is 12 residues long. Per germline, CDR1 SGHVS and CDR2 FNYEAQ. The V end lost 2 bases, the J end lost 6 bases, and 4 bases lay between the germline ends.

This sequence joins TRBV9 and TRBJ2-7; 9 bases fit TRBD1. The CDR3 sequence is 15 residues long. The V segment lost 3 bases and the J segment 1 base; nucleotides outside the gene matches: 5. Looked up from germline, CDR1 is SGDLS and CDR2 is YYNGEE. The CDR3 protein is CASSAGTGLSYEQYF. CDR3 nucleotide sequence: TGTGCCAGCAGCGCCGGGACAGGGCTTTCCTACGAGCAGTACTTC.

This rearrangement joins TRBV7-9 to TRBJ2-1, with 7 nucleotides matching TRBD2. Trimming cost V 5 bases and J 0 bases; bases outside gene matches: 4. The CDR3 has 15 amino acids. Germline lookup yields CDR1 SEHNR and CDR2 FQNEAQ (reference sequence). CDR3 in amino acids: CASSPSGGSYNEQFF. DNA for the CDR3: TGTGCCAGCAGCCCTTCGGGGGGCTCCTACAATGAGCAGTTCTTC.

The chain links TRBV5-4 to TRBJ2-7; tentative D call: TRBD1 (6 bases). This CDR3 contains 14 residues. Trimming took off 4 bases at V and 2 bases at J, with 13 bases between the two ends. Germline assignment: CDR1 SGHNT and CDR2 YYREEE (reference sequence). The CDR3 sequence is CASSRSGTTYEQYF. Here the CDR3 DNA reads TGTGCCAGCAGCCGCTCCGGGACAACCTACGAGCAGTACTTC.

V and J are TRBV19 and TRBJ1-6; tentative D call: TRBD1 (6 bases). The CDR3 loop spans 15 amino acids. Trimming stripped 5 bases from V and 5 bases from J, with 13 bases between. The germline V gene encodes CDR1 LNHDA and CDR2 SQIVND (reference sequence). The CDR3 reads CASSRVTGDNSPLHF. Written as DNA, the CDR3 is TGTGCCAGTAGTCGGGTGACAGGCGATAATTCACCCCTCCACTTT.

The chain links TRBV7-2 to TRBJ1-1; D is perhaps TRBD1 (6 bases). The CDR3 contains 14 residues. V lost 1 base, J lost 2 bases, and 8 bases lay in between. Germline V gene lookup returns CDR1 SGHTA and CDR2 FQGNSA. The CDR3 DNA follows: TGTGCCAGCAGCTTAGGGACAGCTAACACTGAAGCTTTCTTT. It translates to CASSLGTANTEAFF. Based on the CDR3 plus reference TRBV7-2 and TRBJ1-1, the full variable domain is GAGVSQSPSNKVTEKGKDVELRCDPISGHTALYWYRQSLGQGLEFLIYFQGNSAPDKSGLPSDRFSAERTGGSVSTLTIQRTQQEDSAVYLCASSLGTANTEAFFGQGTRLTVV.

This clone was counted a single time. The chain uses TRBV6-1 and TRBJ1-1; 7 positions match TRBD1. Germline V CDR1 and CDR2: MNHNS, SASEGT. The CDR3 runs to 12 residues. The V gene end was trimmed by 5 bases and the J gene end by 5 bases; junction bases not matched to a gene: 2. The CDR3 loop reads CASSQGVTEAFF. In DNA form, the CDR3 reads TGTGCCAGCAGTCAGGGGGTAACTGAAGCTTTCTTT.

This chain links TRBV7-9 with TRBJ1-4; TRBD1 aligns across 10 bases. The germline CDR1 and CDR2 sequences are SEHNR and FQNEAQ (reference sequence). The CDR3 covers 15 residues. Trimming cost V 7 bases and J 2 bases; bases outside gene matches: 4. This CDR3 is CASTTGGWTNEKLFF. The DNA for the CDR3 is TGTGCCAGCACGACAGGGGGCTGGACTAATGAAAAACTGTTTTTT.

The rearrangement links TRBV7-9 to TRBJ2-2; D is perhaps TRBD1 (5 bases). V lost 4 bases, J lost 3 bases, and 9 bases lay in between. Germline V gives CDR1 SEHNR, CDR2 FQNEAQ (reference sequence). The CDR3 extends over 14 amino acids. Written as DNA, the CDR3 is TGTGCCAGCAGCTCGTCAGGGCACACCGGGGAGCTGTTTTTT. Its protein product is CASSSSGHTGELFF.

This chain connects TRBV7-2 to TRBJ2-3; TRBD2 aligns across 10 bases. CDR3 length: 15 residues. The germline V gene has CDR1 SGHTA and CDR2 FQGNSA. V lost 5 bases, J lost 5 bases, and 7 bases stayed unmatched. The DNA for the CDR3 is TGTGCCAGCAGCACAGCGGGGGGGCTGGGAGATACGCAGTATTTT. Translated: CASSTAGGLGDTQYF.

The V and J genes are TRBV5-1 and TRBJ1-6; 9 bases are a match to TRBD1. The CDR3 spans 15 residues. The germline CDR1 and CDR2 sequences are SGHRS and YFSETQ. V lost 4 bases to trimming and J lost 7 bases; unmatched junction nucleotides: 6. The CDR3 reads CASSVQGAQNSPLHF. In DNA form, the CDR3 reads TGCGCCAGCAGCGTACAGGGGGCGCAGAATTCACCCCTCCACTTT.

The CDR3 bases are TGCAGTGCTGCCGTGGGCAATGGCTACACCTTC. Translating gives CSAAVGNGYTF. This chain uses TRBV20-1 with TRBJ1-2; D not resolved. The CDR3 totals 11 residues. Germline V lookup: CDR1 DFQATT, CDR2 SNEGSKA (reference sequence). The V end lost 5 bases, the J end lost 6 bases, and 10 bases lay between the germline ends.

With respect to this clone: This sequence may be a read error, since a much larger clone differs from it by one base. This rearrangement joins TRBV6-1 to TRBJ2-5, with 10 bases fitting TRBD2. V shed 0 bases and J 2 bases; nucleotides not matched to a gene: 0. Germline lookup yields CDR1 MNHNS and CDR2 SASEGT. This CDR3 comprises 15 residues. The CDR3 sequence: CASSEAAGGQETQYF. The CDR3 DNA reads as TGTGCCAGCAGTGAAGCAGCGGGGGGGCAAGAGACCCAGTACTTC.

The gene calls are TRBV28 and TRBJ1-2; D remains ambiguous. Germline V gene lookup returns CDR1 MDHEN and CDR2 SYDVKM. CDR3 size: 14 residues. V was trimmed by 0 bases and J by 1 base, leaving 6 bases between them. As DNA, the CDR3 is TGTGCCAGCAGTTTATGTTCGGGTAACTATGGCTACACCTTC. Translation: CASSLCSGNYGYTF.

The J gene is TRBJ2-1, the V gene TRBV4-1; 9 nucleotides match TRBD2. The V and J ends lost 4 bases and 9 bases, in that order; junction bases with no gene match: 19. Germline assignment: CDR1 MGHRA and CDR2 YSYEKL. This CDR3 has 18 amino acids. The CDR3 DNA reads as TGCGCCAGCAGCCGTCGACTAGCGGACCGGTTCTTCGGGAGTGAGCAGTTCTTC. This codes for CASSRRLADRFFGSEQFF.

The V call is TRBV7-9, the J call TRBJ2-7; 8 positions match TRBD1. V trimming: 5 bases; J trimming: 2 bases; junction bases outside the gene matches: 11. The CDR3 is 16 amino acids. Germline values: CDR1 SEHNR, CDR2 FQNEAQ (reference sequence). The CDR3 sequence: CASSRTLGTGAYEQYF. CDR3 DNA sequence: TGTGCCAGCAGCCGGACTTTGGGGACAGGAGCCTACGAGCAGTACTTC. Drawing the rest from reference TRBV7-9 and TRBJ2-7, the complete variable domain is DTGVSQNPRHKITKRGQNVTFRCDPISEHNRLYWYRQTLGQGPEFLTYFQNEAQLEKSRLLSDRFSAERPKGSFSTLEIQRTEQGDSAMYLCASSRTLGTGAYEQYFGPGTRLTVT.

The J gene is TRBJ2-7, the V gene TRBV5-4; possible D gene TRBD2, 7 bases. The CDR3 runs 13 residues. CDR1 SGHNT and CDR2 YYREEE come from the germline V gene (reference sequence). Trimming stripped 1 base from V and 3 bases from J, with 8 bases between. The CDR3 loop is CASSLRGGYEQYF. The CDR3 DNA follows: TGTGCCAGCAGCTTGAGGGGGGGCTACGAGCAGTACTTC. The variable domain in full, with the rest retrieved from reference TRBV5-4 and TRBJ2-7, is ETGVTQSPTHLIKTRGQQVTLRCSSQSGHNTVSWYQQALGQGPQFIFQYYREEENGRGNFPPRFSGLQFPNYSSELNVNALELDDSALYLCASSLRGGYEQYFGPGTRLTVT.

V is TRBV5-5 and J is TRBJ2-7; 9 bases fit TRBD1. CDR3 size: 13 residues. Germline V gene lookup returns CDR1 SGHKS and CDR2 YYEKEE (reference sequence). V shed 4 bases and J 5 bases; nucleotides not matched to a gene: 4. The CDR3 nucleotides are TGTGCCAGCAGCCCGGACAGGGGAAACGAGCAGTACTTC. Translating gives CASSPDRGNEQYF.

CDR3 region: CASSPGLAREQYF. The CDR3 DNA is TGTGCCAGCAGCCCGGGACTAGCACGCGAGCAGTACTTC. V and J are TRBV14 and TRBJ2-7; 9 bases fit TRBD2. V shed 4 bases and J 6 bases; nucleotides not matched to a gene: 4. Germline V gene data show CDR1 as SGHDN and CDR2 as FVKESK. This CDR3 region has 13 residues.

V and J are TRBV7-9 and TRBJ2-3, with 13 bases lining up with TRBD2. This CDR3 is built from 13 residues. The V and J ends lost 10 bases and 6 bases, in that order; junction bases with no gene match: 4. Germline-derived CDR1 and CDR2 are SEHNR and FQNEAQ (reference sequence). CDR3 nucleotide sequence: TGTGCCACCGCACTAGCGGGGGGGGATACGCAGTATTTT. Its translation: CATALAGGDTQYF.

This chain joins TRBV5-6 and TRBJ2-3; possible D gene TRBD2, 6 bases. This CDR3 is built from 13 residues. The V and J ends lost 0 bases and 11 bases respectively, with 13 bases between them. Germline-derived CDR1 and CDR2 are SGHDT and YYEEEE. The CDR3 region is CASSLAGAGKQYF. The CDR3 coding sequence is TGTGCCAGCAGCTTGGCCGGCGCGGGGAAGCAGTATTTT. Complete variable domain (other parts from reference TRBV5-6 and TRBJ2-3): DAGVTQSPTHLIKTRGQQVTLRCSPKSGHDTVSWYQQALGQGPQFIFQYYEEEERQRGNFPDRFSGHQFPNYSSELNVNALLLGDSALYLCASSLAGAGKQYFGPGTRLTVL.